This TCR beta chain is from a study of OX40 agonist ivuxolimab in advanced cancers. This clone was seen only a few times. Data came from immunoSEQ multiplex PCR; TCRdb stores just in-frame clones and leaves some out. The sample includes under 75,000 clones, around 80% of them seen just once. CDR1 is MRHNA, CDR2 SNTAGT, per germline. There are 15 residues in the CDR3. V shed 5 bases and J shed 6 bases, with 14 bases lying between them. The clonotype comes from an adult with an advanced solid tumor such as melanoma, head and neck, liver or kidney cancer. The chain employs TRBV6-4 and TRBJ1-6; D is unclear. Sequenced material: CD4+ or CD8+ T cells sorted from blood, taken in a trial of the OX40 agonist ivuxolimab. The chain's CDR3 is CASSQLGAANSPLHF. CDR3 sequence (DNA): TGTGCCAGCAGTCAGCTGGGAGCTGCTAATTCACCCCTCCACTTT.